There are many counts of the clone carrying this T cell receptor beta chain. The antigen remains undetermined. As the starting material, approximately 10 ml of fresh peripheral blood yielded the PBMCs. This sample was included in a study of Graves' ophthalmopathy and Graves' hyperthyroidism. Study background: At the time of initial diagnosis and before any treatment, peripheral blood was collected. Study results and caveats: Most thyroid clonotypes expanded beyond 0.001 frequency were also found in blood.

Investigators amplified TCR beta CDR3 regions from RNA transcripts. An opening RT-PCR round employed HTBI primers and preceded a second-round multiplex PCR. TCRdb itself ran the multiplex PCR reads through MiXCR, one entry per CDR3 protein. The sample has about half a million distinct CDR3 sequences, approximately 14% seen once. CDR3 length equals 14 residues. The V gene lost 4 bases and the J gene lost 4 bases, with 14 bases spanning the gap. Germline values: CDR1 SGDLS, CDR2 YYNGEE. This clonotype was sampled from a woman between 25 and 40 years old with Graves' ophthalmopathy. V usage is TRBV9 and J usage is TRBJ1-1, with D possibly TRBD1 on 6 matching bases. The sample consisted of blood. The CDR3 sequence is CASSISGGGTEAFF. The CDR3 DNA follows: TGTGCCAGCAGCATTTCAGGAGGGGGCACTGAAGCTTTCTTT.